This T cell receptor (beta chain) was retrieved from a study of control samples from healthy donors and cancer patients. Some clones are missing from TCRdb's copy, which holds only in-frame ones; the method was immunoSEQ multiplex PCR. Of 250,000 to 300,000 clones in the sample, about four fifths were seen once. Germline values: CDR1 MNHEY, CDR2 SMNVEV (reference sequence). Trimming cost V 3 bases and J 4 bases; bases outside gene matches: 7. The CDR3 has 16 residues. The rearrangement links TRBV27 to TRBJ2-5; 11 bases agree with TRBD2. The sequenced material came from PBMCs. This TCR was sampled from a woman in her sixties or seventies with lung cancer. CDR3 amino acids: CASSFSLAGGRETQYF. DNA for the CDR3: TGTGCCAGCAGTTTTTCCCTAGCGGGAGGCAGAGAGACCCAGTACTTC.